This is a list of T cell receptor beta chains from one sample in a study of graft-versus-host responses after intestinal transplantation. Sequencing used immunoSEQ multiplex PCR; TCRdb keeps in-frame clones, though not all of them. The sample shows approximately 130,000 clones, more than 80% of them seen only once. What these receptors recognize is not known. Sequenced here: unstimulated CD4+ T cells sorted from spleen or lymph node cells, sampled before intestinal transplant. The receptors shown here come from a human donor who received an intestinal transplant. CDR3s include the opening cysteine and the closing phenylalanine or tryptophan.

TRBJ1-6,TRBV5-4,16,CASSLDRGVKMSPLHF
TRBJ2-1,TRBV9,14,CASSAAPFYNEQFF
TRBJ2-3,TRBV6-1,13,CASRAPNQDTQYF
TRBJ2-7,TRBV5-1,11,CASSFDYEQYF
TRBJ2-7,TRBV7-2,13,CASSLARNYEQYF
TRBJ2-3,TRBV4-1,16,CASSQAGLPGADTQYF
TRBJ1-2,TRBV7-9,14,CASSRELYPLGYTF
TRBJ2-7,TRBV7-2,11,CASSLRQKQYF
TRBJ1-1,TRBV30,14,CAWRASWSDTEAFF
TRBJ1-2,TRBV5-6,14,CASSGQGTPRGYTF
TRBJ1-1,TRBV19,18,CASTPSSGTSFSNTEAFF
TRBJ2-2,TRBV30,15,CAWREQEGGVWELFF
TRBJ2-4,TRBV4-1,16,CASSQDGGLAKNIQYF
TRBJ2-3,TRBV6-6,13,CASSYSQGGLEYF
TRBJ2-5,TRBV19,13,CASSGVVQETQYF